This T cell receptor beta chain was sequenced for a study of early T cells in non-severe SARS-CoV-2 infection. About the research overall: Bulk RNA taken from unsorted whole blood was sequenced, leaving chains unpaired.

In its sample, this clonotype was seen many times. No antigen is known for it. Trimming left V 8 bases short and J 0 bases short, with 11 bases between. This CDR3 comprises 15 residues. Germline V gene lookup returns CDR1 SSHAT and CDR2 FNYEAQ (reference sequence). Study-level points and caveats: VDJdb-based annotation leaned toward anti-spike CD8 responses and missed private and CD4 specificities.

Individual cDNA molecules each received unique molecular identifiers attached to them. TCRdb itself ran the 5' RACE reads through MiXCR, one entry per CDR3 protein. This table holds 60,000 to 90,000 distinct CDR3 sequences, around 9.9% found once. The receptor's source is an adult who was a healthcare worker with PCR-confirmed SARS-CoV-2 infection or an uninfected control (not recorded which). This rearrangement joins TRBV7-7 to TRBJ2-6; D gene ambiguous. Sequenced material: whole blood. The CDR3 DNA reads TGTGCCAGCGGTCCTCAGATCTCTGGGGCCAACGTCCTGACTTTC. This codes for CASGPQISGANVLTF.